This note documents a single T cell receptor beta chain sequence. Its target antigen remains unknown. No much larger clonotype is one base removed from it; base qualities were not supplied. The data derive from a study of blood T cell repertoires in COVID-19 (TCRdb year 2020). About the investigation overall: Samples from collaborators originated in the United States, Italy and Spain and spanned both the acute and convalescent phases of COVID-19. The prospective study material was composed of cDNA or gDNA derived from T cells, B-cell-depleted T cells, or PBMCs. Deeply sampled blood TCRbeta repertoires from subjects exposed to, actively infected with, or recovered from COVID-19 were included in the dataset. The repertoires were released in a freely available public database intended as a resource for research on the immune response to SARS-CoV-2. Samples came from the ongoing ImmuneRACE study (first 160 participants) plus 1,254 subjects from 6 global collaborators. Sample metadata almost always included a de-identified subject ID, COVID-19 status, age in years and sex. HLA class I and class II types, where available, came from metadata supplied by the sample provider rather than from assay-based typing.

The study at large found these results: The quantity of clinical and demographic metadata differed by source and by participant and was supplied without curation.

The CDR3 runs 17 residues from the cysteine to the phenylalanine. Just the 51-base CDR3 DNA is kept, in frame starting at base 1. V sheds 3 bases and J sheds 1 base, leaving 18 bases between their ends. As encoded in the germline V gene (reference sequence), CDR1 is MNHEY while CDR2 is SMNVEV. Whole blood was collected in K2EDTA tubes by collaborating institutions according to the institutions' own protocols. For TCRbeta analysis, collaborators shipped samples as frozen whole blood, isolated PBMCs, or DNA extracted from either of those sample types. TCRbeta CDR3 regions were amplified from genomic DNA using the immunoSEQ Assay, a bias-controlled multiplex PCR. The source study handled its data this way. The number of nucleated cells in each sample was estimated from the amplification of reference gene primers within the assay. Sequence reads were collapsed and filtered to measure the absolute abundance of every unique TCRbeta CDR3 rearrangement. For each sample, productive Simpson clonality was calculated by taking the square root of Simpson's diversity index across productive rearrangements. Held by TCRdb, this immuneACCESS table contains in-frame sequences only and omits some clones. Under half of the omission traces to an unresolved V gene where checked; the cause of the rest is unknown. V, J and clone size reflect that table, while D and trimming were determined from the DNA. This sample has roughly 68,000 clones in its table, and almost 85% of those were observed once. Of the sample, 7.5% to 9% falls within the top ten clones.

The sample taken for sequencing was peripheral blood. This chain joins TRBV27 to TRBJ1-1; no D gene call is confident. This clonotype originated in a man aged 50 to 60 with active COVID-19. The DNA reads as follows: TGTGCCAGCAGTTTCAGAATGGGCTTAGGCCGGAACACTGAAGCTTTCTTT. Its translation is CASSFRMGLGRNTEAFF.